This is a list of T cell receptor beta chains from one sample in a study of neurological immune-mediated disorders. TCRdb itself ran the 5' RACE reads through MiXCR, one entry per CDR3 protein. The table lists about 48,000 distinct CDR3 sequences, 9.5% to 15% of them singletons. The specimen was PBMCs. Receptors were obtained from a male donor with HTLV-1-associated myelopathy (HAM/TSP). Each CDR3 is given with its conserved first and last residue.

J	V	CDR3
TRBJ2-7	TRBV3-1	CASSQSSYEQYF
TRBJ2-3	TRBV5-1	CASSPPGTGGTDTQYF
TRBJ2-1	TRBV12-3/TRBV12-4	CASSPNLAGGYNEQFF
TRBJ1-5	TRBV20-1	CSAVDWTYSNQPQHF
TRBJ1-2	TRBV7-2	CASSFTGGYGYTF
TRBJ2-2	TRBV20-1	CSAFWDSGGELFF
TRBJ2-5	TRBV5-1	CASSYGTSGGAGGETQYF
TRBJ1-1	TRBV7-3	CASSLGTGNTEAFF
TRBJ2-1	TRBV7-3	CASSEDMGSYNEQFF
TRBJ2-3	TRBV7-8	CASLRREGTHTDTQYF
TRBJ1-4	TRBV7-6	CASSAPGTANEKLFF
TRBJ2-3	TRBV7-3	CASSLGSSVGNTDTQYF
TRBJ1-1	TRBV4-1	CASSQPETGVGTEAFF
TRBJ2-1	TRBV5-1	CASSWGGLAVPSSYNEQFF
TRBJ1-1	TRBV5-1	CASSYLDRADTEAFF
TRBJ1-5	TRBV27	CASREGNQPQHF
TRBJ2-6	TRBV28	CASSPPRPGANVLTF
TRBJ2-7	TRBV28	CATWRRGQGEQYF
TRBJ1-2	TRBV4-1	CASSQIILLQGRENYGYTF
TRBJ2-1	TRBV29-1	CSVEFGLAGGANEQFF
TRBJ2-2	TRBV6-2/TRBV6-3	CANSRDRGHNTGEQFF
TRBJ1-5	TRBV18	CASSPFSGQDQPQHF
TRBJ1-4	TRBV2	CASSTRDRGEKLFF
TRBJ2-5	TRBV20-1	CSASPAVGETQYF
TRBJ2-7	TRBV20-1	CSAIRDSSYEQYF
TRBJ2-5	TRBV5-1	CASSLAFGPLETQYF
TRBJ2-2	TRBV5-1	CASSLLPGVNTGELFF
TRBJ1-1	TRBV12-3/TRBV12-4	CASSPQNTEAFF
TRBJ2-5	TRBV5-5	CASSLVLAGGTQYF
TRBJ2-1	TRBV20-1	CSGASGNNEQFF
TRBJ2-1	TRBV12-3/TRBV12-4	CASSTSGGALLRQFF
TRBJ1-6	TRBV5-7	CASQEFPLHF
TRBJ1-5	TRBV6-5	CASGRNPSNQPQHF
TRBJ2-6	TRBV7-3	CASRLGQGAPGANVLTF
TRBJ2-1	TRBV5-1	CASSYGLGGNEQFF
TRBJ2-7	TRBV5-5	CASSLDDSYEQYF
TRBJ2-7	TRBV5-1	CASSLVPGDEQYF
TRBJ1-2	TRBV6-6	CASSQLQGNHGYTF
TRBJ2-1	TRBV5-1	CASSLDGGSYNEQFF
TRBJ2-2	TRBV10-3	CAISAGTGSGELFF
TRBJ1-4	TRBV5-1	CASRRAQSNEKLFF
TRBJ2-1	TRBV10-3	CAISPVASGGNDEQFF
TRBJ2-7	TRBV6-5	CASSWTGVEQYF
TRBJ2-5	TRBV20-1	CSARGRDRGQATQYF
TRBJ1-2	TRBV27	CASSRYDGPGGYTF
TRBJ2-3	TRBV5-1	CASSLGGDTQYF
TRBJ1-5	TRBV5-1	CASSPEPGQTNQPQHF